The clone carrying this T cell receptor (beta chain) was observed many times. CDR1 is SNHLY and CDR2 is FYNNEI in the germline V gene. The V gene lost 6 bases and the J gene lost 1 base, with 13 bases spanning the gap. The CDR3 contains 14 residues. This sample stems from a study of T cells in Graves' hyperthyroidism and ophthalmopathy. There were TCR beta CDR3 regions amplified from RNA transcripts. TCR CDR3 regions were first amplified by RT-PCR with HTBI primers. TCRdb called the multiplex PCR reads again in MiXCR, with one record for every CDR3 protein. The sample lists hundreds of thousands of distinct CDR3 sequences, about 16% seen once, with around 28% in the top ten.

The sequence was obtained from a woman aged 18-29 years with Graves' ophthalmopathy. This rearrangement joins TRBV2 to TRBJ2-7, with unresolved D. Material for sequencing was blood. The CDR3 DNA sequence: TGTGCCAGCAGAATCGATCCTAAGTCCTACGAGCAGTACTTC. This codes for CASRIDPKSYEQYF.